A single sample gave rise to the 28 T cell receptor beta chains below, sequenced in a study of T-cell reconstitution after alpha-beta-depleted transplantation in children (TCRdb year 2016). The treatment or condition label here, explained by the study, means: allogeneic hematopoietic cell transplantation with graft depleted of TCRalphabeta T cells and CD19 B cells. The library was obtained by PCR. The sequencer listed for this sample is Illumina HiSeq 2500. TCR library preparation used molecular barcoding, with unique molecular identifiers applied to normalize quantification of the TCRbeta repertoire. TCRdb trimmed the raw reads at Q25, called clones with MiXCR and kept productive beta chains. Identical CDR3 protein sequences are pooled into one entry, listed with their most common genes and DNA. Present in this sample are more than 200,000 distinct CDR3 sequences, around a sixth of which were seen just once. The ten largest clones take up roughly two fifths of the sample.

The source material was PBMCs, mostly from graft donor cells, sampled 360 days after TCRalphabeta/CD19-depleted stem cell transplant. The receptors derive from a male patient aged 2 to 10 who had a stem cell transplant for acute lymphoblastic leukemia, so the T cells may come from the graft donor.

The sample holds a few counts of this clonotype. J is TRBJ2-1 and V is TRBV24-1, with D possibly matching TRBD2 (5 bases). In germline, CDR1 is KGHDR, CDR2 SFDVKD. This CDR3 region has 16 residues. V lost 0 bases, J lost 0 bases, and 8 bases lay in between. Written as DNA, the CDR3 is TGTGCCACCAGTGATTTGTATAGCGCCTCCTACAATGAGCAGTTCTTC. Translation gives CATSDLYSASYNEQFF.

The chain carries TRBV24-1 and TRBJ2-1; the match to TRBD2 covers 9 bases. This CDR3 comprises 16 residues. V gave up 0 bases and J gave up 2 bases; unmatched junction bases: 1. The germline CDR1 and CDR2 sequences are KGHDR and SFDVKD. The CDR3 DNA reads TGTGCCACCAGTGATTTGGGCGGGGGGGCCTACAATGAGCAGTTCTTC. It encodes CATSDLGGGAYNEQFF.

This clonotype appeared a few times. The V gene is TRBV7-2, the J gene TRBJ2-7; D is perhaps TRBD2 (6 bases). CDR1 and CDR2 from the germline V gene are SGHTA and FQGNSA. Deletions cut 8 bases from V and 4 bases from J, with 18 bases between. The CDR3 has 14 residues. The CDR3 bases are TGTGCCAGCCTTCTCTGGGGCGGGGCTTACGAGCAGTACTTC. This translates into CASLLWGGAYEQYF.

The chain carries TRBV20-1 and TRBJ2-2; 9 bases are shared with TRBD1. Per the germline V gene, CDR1 is DFQATT and CDR2 is SNEGSKA (reference sequence). This CDR3 contains 13 residues. The V gene end was trimmed by 5 bases and the J gene end by 6 bases; junction bases not matched to a gene: 4. The CDR3 region has the DNA TGCAGTGCTTCTAACAGGGGGCCCGGGGAGCTGTTTTTT. Its protein is CSASNRGPGELFF.

This clonotype occurred a few times. The rearrangement uses TRBV5-1 and TRBJ2-7; tentative D call: TRBD1 (7 bases). Looked up from germline, CDR1 is SGHRS and CDR2 is YFSETQ. Trimming took 0 bases from V and 6 from J, leaving 19 bases between them. This CDR3 spans 16 amino acids. CDR3 protein: CASSLVRDSGGREQYF. Here the CDR3 DNA reads TGCGCCAGCAGCTTGGTCCGGGACAGCGGAGGGCGCGAGCAGTACTTC. Based on the CDR3 plus reference TRBV5-1 and TRBJ2-7, the full variable domain is KAGVTQTPRYLIKTRGQQVTLSCSPISGHRSVSWYQQTPGQGLQFLFEYFSETQRNKGNFPGRFSGRQFSNSRSEMNVSTLELGDSALYLCASSLVRDSGGREQYFGPGTRLTVT.

This clonotype was recorded many times. The J gene is TRBJ2-3, the V gene TRBV25-1; D perhaps matches TRBD2 (6 bases). With 3 bases removed from V and 5 bases from J, the gap between germline ends came to 12 bases. The CDR3 consists of 14 residues. Germline lookup yields CDR1 MGHDK and CDR2 SYGVNS. CDR3: CASSDRLVVDTQYF. Written as DNA, the CDR3 is TGTGCCAGCAGTGATCGACTAGTAGTAGATACGCAGTATTTT.

V gene TRBV30 combines with J gene TRBJ1-4, with D hard to call. The germline CDR1 and CDR2 sequences are GTSNPN and SVGIG (reference sequence). The CDR3 is made up of 13 amino acids. V lost 5 bases, J lost 5 bases, and 12 bases lay in between. CDR3 nucleotide sequence: TGTGCCTGGGCCGGGAACGTAAATGAAAAACTGTTTTTT. Its translation: CAWAGNVNEKLFF.

This clonotype came up a few times. The rearrangement links TRBV2 to TRBJ1-2; the D gene is possibly TRBD1 (6 bases). The V gene lost 6 bases and the J gene lost 3 bases, with 23 bases spanning the gap. Germline V lookup: CDR1 SNHLY, CDR2 FYNNEI. This CDR3 has 17 residues. The CDR3 loop is CASSVGGEGGIDYGYTF. DNA of the CDR3: TGTGCCAGCAGCGTCGGGGGCGAGGGGGGTATAGACTATGGCTACACCTTC. The full variable domain, with the rest looked up from reference TRBV2 and TRBJ1-2, is EPEVTQTPSHQVTQMGQEVILRCVPISNHLYFYWYRQILGQKVEFLVSFYNNEISEKSEIFDDQFSVERPDGSNFTLKIRSTKLEDSAMYFCASSVGGEGGIDYGYTFGSGTRLTVV.

This clonotype was seen a handful of times. The CDR3 DNA reads as TGTGCCAGCAGCCTCGTCTGGCAGGGAGGGGAAAAACTGTTTTTT. Encoded protein: CASSLVWQGGEKLFF. This chain links TRBV2 with TRBJ1-4; tentatively, D is TRBD1 (5 bases). Germline CDR1 reads SNHLY; CDR2 reads FYNNEI. CDR3 size: 15 residues. Trimming took 6 bases from V and 8 from J, leaving 19 bases between them.

This clonotype appeared a few times. CDR3 amino acids: CAIKGSANTEAFF. CDR3 DNA sequence: TGTGCCATCAAGGGGTCGGCGAACACTGAAGCTTTCTTT. This chain uses TRBV10-3 with TRBJ1-1; a weak D match, TRBD1 (5 bases). V was clipped by 7 bases and J by 1 base, with 10 bases between them. The length of the CDR3 is 13 residues. CDR1 and CDR2 from the germline V gene are ENHRY and SYGVKD.

The CDR3 reads CASSYYVGGPQETQYF. The CDR3 DNA is TGTGCCAGCAGTTATTACGTGGGGGGGCCCCAAGAGACCCAGTACTTC. V gene TRBV6-5 combines with J gene TRBJ2-5; tentative D call: TRBD2 (7 bases). There are 16 residues in the CDR3. Germline V gene sequence: CDR1 MNHEY, CDR2 SVGAGI. The V and J ends lost 3 bases and 1 base respectively, with 15 bases between them.

There are many counts of this clonotype. The chain is built from TRBV25-1 and TRBJ2-3; D possibly uses TRBD1 or TRBD2 (5 bases each). Germline V gene data show CDR1 as MGHDK and CDR2 as SYGVNS. This CDR3 contains 14 residues. Trimming shortened V by 2 bases and J by 2 bases, and 8 bases separated the two germline ends. CDR3 coding DNA: TGTGCCAGCAGTGAAGTAGGGACCACAGATACGCAGTATTTT. Its translation is CASSEVGTTDTQYF.

The rearrangement joins TRBV12-3 or TRBV12-4 to TRBJ1-6; possible D gene TRBD1, 6 bases. The CDR3 length is 18 residues. Trimming stripped 4 bases from V and 4 bases from J, with 20 bases between. The CDR3 coding sequence is TGTGCCAGCAGTTCGGGCGGCTCTTGGACAGCTTATAATTCACCCCTCCACTTT. Its protein is CASSSGGSWTAYNSPLHF.

This clonotype showed up just a few times. In DNA form, the CDR3 reads TGCGCCAGCAGCCAAGATTTACAGGGGGGCAATCAGCCCCAGCATTTT. It encodes CASSQDLQGGNQPQHF. The V gene is TRBV4-1, the J gene TRBJ1-5; 8 bases are a match to TRBD1. With V trimmed by 0 bases and J by 2 bases, 3 bases remained unmatched. This CDR3 has 16 residues. Germline V gene lookup returns CDR1 MGHRA and CDR2 YSYEKL.

This clonotype occurred a few times. The genes are TRBV7-2 and TRBJ2-2; perhaps TRBD1 as D (6 bases). V shed 2 bases and J shed 10 bases, with 14 bases lying between them. The CDR3 runs to 14 residues. Per the germline V gene, CDR1 is SGHTA and CDR2 is FQGNSA. The CDR3 protein is CASSLIGQGQELFF. CDR3 in DNA: TGTGCCAGCAGCTTAATCGGGCAGGGGCAGGAGCTGTTTTTT.

This clonotype showed up just a few times. The rearrangement uses TRBV12-3 or TRBV12-4 and TRBJ2-5, with unresolved D. With 7 bases removed from V and 5 bases from J, the gap between germline ends came to 11 bases. The CDR3 extends over 12 amino acids. The CDR3 loop is CASTPFPETQYF. CDR3 nucleotides: TGTGCCAGCACCCCCTTTCCCGAGACCCAGTACTTC.

This chain uses TRBV11-2 with TRBJ2-5; a weak D match, TRBD1 (6 bases). Trimming took off 3 bases at V and 5 bases at J, with 13 bases between the two ends. This CDR3 contains 14 residues. CDR1 is SGHAT and CDR2 is FQNNGV in the germline V gene. CDR3 in DNA: TGTGCCAGCAGCTTTGGACAGAGAGGGGAGACCCAGTACTTC. It is translated as CASSFGQRGETQYF. The whole variable domain, remainder taken from reference TRBV11-2 and TRBJ2-5, is EAGVAQSPRYKIIEKRQSVAFWCNPISGHATLYWYQQILGQGPKLLIQFQNNGVVDDSQLPKDRFSAERLKGVDSTLKIQPAKLEDSAVYLCASSFGQRGETQYFGPGTRLLVL.

This clonotype was seen more than once but under ten times. V is TRBV12-3 or TRBV12-4 and J is TRBJ2-7, with 9 bases aligning to TRBD2. This CDR3 contains 15 residues. V trimming: 2 bases; J trimming: 1 base; junction bases outside the gene matches: 3. CDR3 nucleotide sequence: TGTGCCAGCAGTTTACCGACTAGCGGTTCCTACGAGCAGTACTTC. Its translation: CASSLPTSGSYEQYF.

CDR3 protein: CASSQQSDTGSGELFF. The CDR3 nucleotides read TGTGCCAGCAGCCAACAATCAGATACAGGGTCCGGGGAGCTGTTTTTT. This chain joins TRBV3-1 and TRBJ2-2; the D gene is possibly TRBD1 (6 bases). Trimming left V 2 bases short and J 6 bases short, with 16 bases between. CDR1 LGHDT and CDR2 YNNKEL come from the germline V gene (reference sequence). The length of the CDR3 is 16 residues.

There are a few counts of this clonotype. The V and J genes are TRBV3-1 and TRBJ2-2; no definite D call. The CDR3 has 15 residues. Germline V lookup: CDR1 LGHDT, CDR2 YNNKEL (reference sequence). V dropped 6 bases and J dropped 4 bases, with 15 bases sitting between them. The CDR3 is CASRARLGATGELFF. For the CDR3, the DNA is TGTGCCAGCAGGGCGAGGTTGGGCGCCACCGGGGAGCTGTTTTTT.

This CDR3 is CSVLWGARGYTF. In nucleotides, the CDR3 is TGCAGCGTTTTGTGGGGGGCTCGGGGCTACACCTTC. The chain uses TRBV29-1 and TRBJ1-2; the D gene is possibly TRBD1 (6 bases). V shed 5 bases and J shed 8 bases, with 15 bases lying between them. This CDR3 contains 12 residues. Germline V gene data show CDR1 as SQVTM and CDR2 as ANQGSEA. Full variable domain (rest looked up from reference TRBV29-1 and TRBJ1-2): SAVISQKPSRDICQRGTSLTIQCQVDSQVTMMFWYRQQPGQSLTLIATANQGSEATYESGFVIDKFPISRPNLTFSTLTVSNMSPEDSSIYLCSVLWGARGYTFGSGTRLTVV.

V and J are TRBV20-1 and TRBJ2-7; D might be TRBD1 (5 bases). This CDR3 region has 15 residues. V lost 0 bases to trimming and J lost 0 bases, with 12 bases between them. Germline V gene sequence: CDR1 DFQATT, CDR2 SNEGSKA (reference sequence). The CDR3: CSARDQGAYSYEQYF. As DNA, the CDR3 is TGCAGTGCTAGAGATCAAGGGGCCTACTCCTACGAGCAGTACTTC.

This clonotype was recorded a few times. The V and J genes are TRBV6-2 or TRBV6-3 and TRBJ2-1; 7 nucleotides line up with TRBD2. Germline V CDR1 and CDR2: MNHEY, SVGEGT. The CDR3 consists of 20 residues. The J segment lost 0 bases and the V segment lost 4 bases, leaving 18 bases of the junction unmatched. CDR3 region: CASSFLISSGHPYSYNEQFF. In DNA form, the CDR3 reads TGTGCCAGCAGTTTCCTAATCTCTAGCGGCCACCCTTACTCCTACAATGAGCAGTTCTTC.

The chain links TRBV28 to TRBJ2-6; D gene uncertain. Germline CDR1 and CDR2: MDHEN and SYDVKM. V lost 6 bases and J lost 2, with 2 bases in between. This CDR3 region has 12 residues. The CDR3 DNA is TGTGCCAGCAGGGCTGGGGCCAACGTCCTGACTTTC. Translation gives CASRAGANVLTF.

In this sample, this clonotype turned up a few times. The V gene is TRBV19, the J gene TRBJ2-7, with 10 bases that match TRBD1. Per germline, CDR1 LNHDA and CDR2 SQIVND (reference sequence). V shed 5 bases, J shed 0 bases, and the junction held 4 bases outside the gene matches. The CDR3 is 15 amino acids. The CDR3 protein is CASSPGTGASYEQYF. DNA of the CDR3: TGTGCCAGTAGTCCCGGGACAGGGGCCTCCTACGAGCAGTACTTC.

A few counts support this clonotype. The gene calls are TRBV27 and TRBJ1-2; a weak D match, TRBD1 (5 bases). The CDR3 loop spans 14 amino acids. With 5 bases removed from V and 5 bases from J, the gap between germline ends came to 15 bases. Germline V gives CDR1 MNHEY, CDR2 SMNVEV (reference sequence). The CDR3 loop is CASSALGLQYGYTF. CDR3 sequence (DNA): TGTGCCAGCAGTGCCTTGGGACTTCAATATGGCTACACCTTC.

The DNA of the CDR3 is TGTGCCAGCAGTTACAGTTCACCCCTCCACTTT. It encodes CASSYSSPLHF. V and J are TRBV6-5 and TRBJ1-6, with unresolved D. Trimming removed 2 bases at V and 9 bases at J, with 2 bases between. Germline V gives CDR1 MNHEY, CDR2 SVGAGI. The CDR3 contains 11 residues.

The chain combines TRBV5-1 with TRBJ2-6; TRBD1 or TRBD2 may be the D gene (5 bases each). The CDR3 contains 18 residues. Germline V gene sequence: CDR1 SGHRS, CDR2 YFSETQ. Trimming took off 7 bases at V and 2 bases at J, with 22 bases between the two ends. CDR3 sequence (DNA): TGCGCCAGCGCAACTGGTCGGGACCACTCCCCTGGGGCCAACGTCCTGACTTTC. Its translation is CASATGRDHSPGANVLTF. Combining the CDR3 with reference TRBV5-1 and TRBJ2-6 gives the whole variable domain KAGVTQTPRYLIKTRGQQVTLSCSPISGHRSVSWYQQTPGQGLQFLFEYFSETQRNKGNFPGRFSGRQFSNSRSEMNVSTLELGDSALYLCASATGRDHSPGANVLTFGAGSRLTVL.